What follows are 9 T cell receptor beta chains derived from one specimen sequenced in a study of beta chain features in type 1 diabetes. Study-level findings and limits: All four CD4+ subsets of Type 1 diabetes patients contained TCRB CDR3s that were moderately but significantly shorter.

Reverse transcription of all isolated RNA meant that expressed TCRB transcripts were sequenced. Only in-frame clones appear in the TCRdb table, and some are missing; sequencing was by immunoSEQ multiplex PCR. In the table there are some 290,000 clones, roughly 13% of which are singletons. Which antigens these TCRs recognize remains unknown. Sequences were obtained from naive CD4+ T cells from blood. Source of these receptors: a man aged 25-45 years with type 1 diabetes.

The sample holds a few counts of this clone. This rearrangement joins TRBV2 to TRBJ2-3; 9 bases map to TRBD2. The CDR3 is made up of 20 amino acids. Trimming at V came to 0 bases and at J to 0 bases, leaving 13 bases not matched to a gene. The V gene's germline CDR1 is SNHLY and CDR2 FYNNEI. CDR3 DNA: TGTGCCAGCAGTGAAGCGCGCCCCCGACTAGCGGACCCTAGCACAGATACGCAGTATTTT. It translates to CASSEARPRLADPSTDTQYF.

The rearrangement joins TRBV28 to TRBJ2-7, with D possibly being TRBD2 (5 bases). Germline V lookup: CDR1 MDHEN, CDR2 SYDVKM. This CDR3 spans 14 amino acids. The CDR3 DNA follows: TGTGCAGTAGGCGCAGCAGGCGGAGGAAACGAGCAGTACTTC. This translates into CAVGAAGGGNEQYF.

This clone was found a few times. This chain links TRBV6-4 with TRBJ2-1; D is unresolved. The length of the CDR3 is 10 residues. Germline-derived CDR1 and CDR2 are MRHNA and SNTAGT. The germline V and J ends were trimmed by 9 bases and 8 bases, with 8 bases remaining between them. CDR3 region: CARSEDEQFF. CDR3 nucleotide sequence: TGTGCCAGGTCCGAGGATGAGCAGTTCTTC.

CDR3 amino acids: CASSLSSETQYF. CDR3 in DNA: TGCGCCAGCAGCTTGTCTTCGGAGACCCAGTACTTC. V and J are TRBV5-1 and TRBJ2-5; no clear D. The CDR3 extends over 12 amino acids. V was clipped by 1 base and J by 5 bases, with 6 bases between them. Germline lookup yields CDR1 SGHRS and CDR2 YFSETQ.

This clone came up a few times. The chain uses TRBV5-1 and TRBJ2-5; D possibly corresponds to TRBD1 (6 bases). CDR1 SGHRS and CDR2 YFSETQ come from the germline V gene. The germline V and J ends were trimmed by 1 base and 2 bases, with 9 bases remaining between them. This CDR3 has 14 residues. Written as DNA, the CDR3 is TGCGCCAGCAGCTTGCTGGGACAACAAGAGACCCAGTACTTC. Encoded protein: CASSLLGQQETQYF.

This chain links TRBV6-5 with TRBJ1-2; 7 positions agree with TRBD1. The J segment lost 8 bases and the V segment lost 6 bases, leaving 9 bases of the junction unmatched. Germline CDR1 MNHEY, CDR2 SVGAGI. The CDR3 extends over 13 amino acids. The CDR3 region has the DNA TGTGCCAGCAGCTCCGGGACAGAGGGGGGCTACACCTTC. Translation: CASSSGTEGGYTF.

This clone was recorded a few times. This specimen includes other DNA sequences encoding the same CDR3. J is TRBJ2-7 and V is TRBV18, with TRBD2 matching 15 bases. Trimming removed 3 bases from V and 4 bases from J; junction bases left unmatched: 1. In germline, CDR1 is KGHSH, CDR2 LQKENI. CDR3 length equals 15 residues. In DNA form, the CDR3 reads TGTGCCAGCTCACCCGGACTAGCGGGAGGGTACGAGCAGTACTTC. Translating it yields CASSPGLAGGYEQYF.

The rearrangement links TRBV18 to TRBJ2-1; 7 positions agree with TRBD1. The CDR3 covers 16 residues. Germline V lookup: CDR1 KGHSH, CDR2 LQKENI. Trimming cost V 3 bases and J 7 bases; bases outside gene matches: 12. Here the CDR3 DNA reads TGTGCCAGCTCACCCCCTGGGACAGCAAATAGTAATGAGCAGTTCTTC. It encodes CASSPPGTANSNEQFF.

This CDR3 is CASSLGLAGGTSEQFF. The DNA for the CDR3 is TGTGCCAGCAGCTTAGGGCTAGCGGGAGGAACCAGTGAGCAGTTCTTC. The chain joins TRBV7-2 to TRBJ2-1; 11 bases agree with TRBD2. CDR1 and CDR2 from the germline V gene are SGHTA and FQGNSA. V lost 1 base to trimming and J lost 9 bases; unmatched junction nucleotides: 8. The CDR3 is made up of 16 amino acids.